These 10 T cell receptor beta chains share one sample of origin, sequenced in a study of CD8+ T cells in alopecia areata (dated 2018 in TCRdb). Library prep was done by the immunoSEQ multiplex PCR assay. For TCR sequencing, RNA was extracted from every sample and reverse transcribed into cDNA to serve as template. Held by TCRdb, this immuneACCESS table contains in-frame sequences only and omits some clones. Under half of the omission traces to an unresolved V gene where checked; the cause of the rest is unknown. Across this sample there are fewer than 150,000 clones, with less than 45% seen only once. The top ten constitute approximately 3% of the sample. Sequencing was carried out using CD4+ T cells sorted from blood. The source is a human donor with alopecia areata.

V is TRBV11-2 and J is TRBJ2-5; a possible D gene is TRBD1 (5 bases). V was cut by 3 bases and J by 6 bases, with 11 bases left in between. The CDR3 sequence is 13 residues long. Germline loops: CDR1 SGHAT, CDR2 FQNNGV. Here the CDR3 reads CASSFPGWQTQYF. CDR3 DNA sequence: TGTGCCAGCAGCTTTCCAGGGTGGCAGACCCAGTACTTC.

The DNA for the CDR3 is TGTGCCAGCAGCCCCCCGGGGAGCGTTGGAGATACGCAGTATTTT. Translated, it gives CASSPPGSVGDTQYF. The V call is TRBV9, the J call TRBJ2-3, with D perhaps matching TRBD2 (5 bases). This CDR3 has 15 amino acids. The V and J ends lost 4 bases and 5 bases respectively, with 17 bases between them. The germline V gene has CDR1 SGDLS and CDR2 YYNGEE.

CDR3 amino acids: CASSSLAVSSYEQYF. CDR3 nucleotides: TGTGCCAGCAGCTCCCTAGCGGTGAGCTCCTACGAGCAGTACTTC. V and J are TRBV7-8 and TRBJ2-5; 7 bases are shared with TRBD2. The tail of the sequence fits TRBJ2-7 better, so the J call may be wrong. CDR1 and CDR2 from the germline V gene are SGHVS and FQNEAQ. CDR3 length equals 15 residues.

This clone was observed a handful of times. The chain links TRBV29-1 to TRBJ2-3, with TRBD1 identical over 7 bases. The ends lost 4 bases at V and 2 bases at J; junction bases unmatched: 3. Germline CDR1 and CDR2: SQVTM and ANQGSEA. The CDR3 has 13 amino acids. This chain's CDR3 is CSVGDRVTDTQYF. The DNA of the CDR3 is TGCAGCGTTGGAGACAGGGTCACAGATACGCAGTATTTT.

The chain uses TRBV30 and TRBJ1-1; D might be TRBD1 (5 bases). Germline CDR1 and CDR2: GTSNPN and SVGIG (reference sequence). Trimming cost V 2 bases and J 2 bases, with 12 bases left between them. There are 14 residues in the CDR3. The DNA for the CDR3 is TGTGCCTGGAGTACCAGGGCAGGCAACACTGAAGCTTTCTTT. It translates to CAWSTRAGNTEAFF.

The J gene is TRBJ2-7, the V gene TRBV30, with D tentatively TRBD1 (6 bases). CDR3 length: 12 residues. Trimming removed 1 base at V and 5 bases at J, with 9 bases between. Germline CDR1 and CDR2: GTSNPN and SVGIG (reference sequence). The CDR3 protein is CAWSASGDEQYF. The DNA for the CDR3 is TGTGCCTGGAGTGCCTCAGGGGACGAGCAGTACTTC.

Details on this clone: The same CDR3 can be traced to other DNA sequences in this sample. The chain recombines TRBV29-1 with TRBJ2-3; no clear D. The V gene lost 3 bases and the J gene lost 5 bases, with 3 bases spanning the gap. Germline V lookup: CDR1 SQVTM, CDR2 ANQGSEA. The CDR3 sequence is 10 residues long. The CDR3 loop reads CSVDQDTQYF. Written as DNA, the CDR3 is TGCAGCGTTGATCAAGATACGCAGTATTTT.

The V call is TRBV5-1, the J call TRBJ2-3; TRBD2 aligns across 9 bases. CDR3 length equals 14 residues. Germline CDR1 SGHRS, CDR2 YFSETQ. The trim removed 4 bases at V and 5 bases at J, leaving 5 bases unmatched. The CDR3 protein is CASSPRGGQDTQYF. The CDR3 nucleotides are TGCGCCAGCAGCCCGCGGGGGGGCCAAGATACGCAGTATTTT.

The rearrangement uses TRBV29-1 and TRBJ1-1, with D hard to call. V was pared by 2 bases and J by 8 bases, with 15 bases between. This CDR3 comprises 13 residues. Germline-derived CDR1 and CDR2 are SQVTM and ANQGSEA. CDR3 nucleotide sequence: TGCAGCGTTGAACGCCTAGGGCGGACGGAAGCTTTCTTT. Protein sequence: CSVERLGRTEAFF.

The rearrangement joins TRBV30 to TRBJ1-2; D ambiguous. CDR1 is GTSNPN, CDR2 SVGIG, per germline (reference sequence). V shed 6 bases and J shed 0 bases, with 2 bases lying between them. There are 10 residues in the CDR3. CDR3 bases: TGTGCCTGCGCTAACTATGGCTACACCTTC. This translates into CACANYGYTF.